This entry concerns a single T cell receptor beta chain. Its specificity is unknown. The method was immunoSEQ multiplex PCR; TCRdb's version includes in-frame clones alone and lacks a portion of them. The repertoire includes about 1 million clones, about three quarters of them detected once, and 1.4% sits in the top ten. The data are from a study of shared clonotypes between healthy human individuals. The CDR3 runs 15 residues. Per the germline V gene, CDR1 is MNHEY and CDR2 is SMNVEV (reference sequence). Germline trimming cut 5 bases from V and 2 bases from J; bases unmatched to any gene: 7. Study-wide results and limits: With few donors, the genetic and exposure-history diversity represented was limited.

The origin of this receptor is a man younger than 35 in good health. The V gene is TRBV27, the J gene TRBJ2-5, with 8 bases identical to TRBD2. Sequences were obtained from memory CD4+ T cells sorted from blood. Noted subset: CD45RA-negative fraction. CDR3: CASSPGLALQETQYF. Here the CDR3 DNA reads TGTGCCAGCAGTCCTGGACTAGCCTTACAAGAGACCCAGTACTTC.